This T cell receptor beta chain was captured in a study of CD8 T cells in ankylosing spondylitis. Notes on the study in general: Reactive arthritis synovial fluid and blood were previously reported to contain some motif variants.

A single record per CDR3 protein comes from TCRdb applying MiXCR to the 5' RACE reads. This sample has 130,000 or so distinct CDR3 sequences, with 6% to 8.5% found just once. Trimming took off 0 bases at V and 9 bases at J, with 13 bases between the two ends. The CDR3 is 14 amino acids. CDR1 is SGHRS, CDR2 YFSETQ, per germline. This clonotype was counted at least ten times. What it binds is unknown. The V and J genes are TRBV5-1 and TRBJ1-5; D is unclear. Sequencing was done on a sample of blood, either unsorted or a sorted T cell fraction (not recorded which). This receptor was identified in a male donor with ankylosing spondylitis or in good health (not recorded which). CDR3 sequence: CASSLEPAPSPQHF. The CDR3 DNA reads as TGCGCCAGCAGCTTGGAGCCGGCTCCCTCGCCCCAGCATTTT.